Following are 32 T cell receptor beta chains from one sample sequenced in a study of OX40 agonist ivuxolimab in advanced cancers. Sequencing was performed with immunoSEQ multiplex PCR; in TCRdb, only in-frame clones are kept and a portion is missing. Of about 79,000 clones in the sample, about 94% were seen once. Sequenced material: CD4+ or CD8+ T cells sorted from blood, taken in a trial of the OX40 agonist ivuxolimab. Every receptor here comes from an adult with an advanced solid tumor such as melanoma, head and neck, liver or kidney cancer.

This chain connects TRBV27 to TRBJ1-1, with 10 nucleotides matching TRBD1. The V gene end was trimmed by 6 bases and the J gene end by 2 bases; junction bases not matched to a gene: 18. CDR1 MNHEY and CDR2 SMNVEV come from the germline V gene (reference sequence). The CDR3 length is 19 residues. The CDR3 DNA sequence: TGTGCCAGCAGCCCCGGGACAGGGGTTTTTGGGGAACTAAACACTGAAGCTTTCTTT. Translation: CASSPGTGVFGELNTEAFF.

The DNA of the CDR3 is TGTGCCACCGGGGCGGGACTAGAGGTCGGGGAGCTGTTTTTT. The encoded protein is CATGAGLEVGELFF. The chain carries TRBV28 and TRBJ2-2, with 8 bases aligning to TRBD2. J was trimmed by 7 bases and V by 10 bases; bases with no gene match: 11. This CDR3 is 14 amino acids long. Germline CDR1 and CDR2: MDHEN and SYDVKM.

This rearrangement joins TRBV4-1 to TRBJ1-3; a possible D gene is TRBD1 (5 bases). The CDR3 covers 15 residues. The germline gives CDR1 MGHRA, CDR2 YSYEKL. The V gene lost 1 base and the J gene lost 2 bases, with 9 bases spanning the gap. CDR3 protein: CASSQARGAGNTIYF. In DNA, the CDR3 is TGCGCCAGCAGCCAAGCAAGAGGGGCTGGAAACACCATATATTTT.

The chain recombines TRBV19 with TRBJ2-3, with D tentatively TRBD1 (6 bases). This CDR3 comprises 14 residues. Germline assignment: CDR1 LNHDA and CDR2 SQIVND (reference sequence). Deletions cut 5 bases from V and 3 bases from J, with 12 bases between. The DNA for the CDR3 is TGTGCCAGTAGTTCCTCTGACAGGACAGATACGCAGTATTTT. It codes for CASSSSDRTDTQYF.

V and J are TRBV11-1 and TRBJ2-7; 9 positions match TRBD1. After removal of 4 bases from V and 5 bases from J, the junction contained 6 bases not matched to a gene. Germline V CDR1 and CDR2: SGHAT, FQDESV (reference sequence). This CDR3 is built from 14 residues. The CDR3 DNA is TGTGCCAGCAGCTCCCCCGGGACAGGGAACGAGCAGTACTTC. Amino acid sequence: CASSSPGTGNEQYF.

The V gene is TRBV6-5, the J gene TRBJ1-2; D is uncertain. Germline V gene sequence: CDR1 MNHEY, CDR2 SVGAGI. With 5 bases removed from V and 5 bases from J, the gap between germline ends came to 12 bases. The CDR3 is made up of 13 amino acids. The chain's CDR3 is CASSQGQGYGYTF. The CDR3 region has the DNA TGTGCCAGCAGTCAAGGTCAAGGATATGGCTACACCTTC.

The chain employs TRBV5-6 and TRBJ2-5; possible D gene TRBD2, 5 bases. The CDR3 contains 15 residues. Trimming left V 0 bases short and J 2 bases short, with 11 bases between. CDR1 is SGHDT, CDR2 YYEEEE, per germline. In DNA form, the CDR3 reads TGTGCCAGCAGCTTGGATGGACGCGGGCAAGAGACCCAGTACTTC. Protein sequence: CASSLDGRGQETQYF.

This rearrangement joins TRBV6-1 to TRBJ2-5, with D perhaps given as TRBD1 or TRBD2 (5 bases each). CDR1 MNHNS and CDR2 SASEGT come from the germline V gene. V shed 3 bases and J shed 0 bases, with 14 bases lying between them. This CDR3 is built from 16 residues. The CDR3, as DNA: TGTGCCAGCAGTGACGTCCAGGGAGCGGACCAAGAGACCCAGTACTTC. It translates to CASSDVQGADQETQYF.

The rearrangement links TRBV4-1 to TRBJ2-2, with a possible D match to TRBD2 (5 bases). The CDR3 is 13 residues long. From germline, CDR1 is MGHRA and CDR2 YSYEKL. Trimming removed 8 bases from V and 6 bases from J, with 13 bases in between. CDR3 sequence reads: CASRGLAAGELFF. The CDR3 nucleotides are TGCGCCAGCCGTGGACTTGCGGCCGGGGAGCTGTTTTTT.

The genes are TRBV4-1 and TRBJ2-7; D remains ambiguous. Germline V gene sequence: CDR1 MGHRA, CDR2 YSYEKL. The length of the CDR3 is 14 residues. Deletions cut 4 bases from V and 0 bases from J, with 10 bases between. In DNA, the CDR3 is TGCGCCAGCAGCCCCACAATAAGCTCCTACGAGCAGTACTTC. Its protein is CASSPTISSYEQYF.

The rearrangement joins TRBV5-6 to TRBJ2-7; D is unclear. The V end lost 8 bases, the J end lost 7 bases, and 19 bases lay between the germline ends. The germline V gene encodes CDR1 SGHDT and CDR2 YYEEEE. This CDR3 is 13 amino acids long. CDR3 coding DNA: TGTGCCAGTGCCCCGGGCCCTATTGTTGAGCAGTACTTC. Its translation is CASAPGPIVEQYF.

The chain recombines TRBV2 with TRBJ2-5; D uncertain. CDR3 length: 13 residues. Per germline, CDR1 SNHLY and CDR2 FYNNEI. V gave up 3 bases and J gave up 2 bases, with 7 bases separating them. The CDR3 DNA reads as TGTGCCAGCAGTGACCCACAACAAGAGACCCAGTACTTC. Translating it yields CASSDPQQETQYF.

The chain couples TRBV4-3 to TRBJ2-1; 7 bases map to TRBD2. The V and J ends lost 3 bases and 7 bases, in that order; junction bases with no gene match: 6. CDR3 length: 14 amino acids. Germline V gene lookup returns CDR1 LGHNA and CDR2 YSLEER. CDR3 amino acids: CASSHPGTNNEQFF. In nucleotides, the CDR3 is TGCGCCAGCAGCCACCCCGGGACTAATAATGAGCAGTTCTTC.

This clone is a singleton in its sample. The J gene is TRBJ2-3, the V gene TRBV4-1; 8 bases align to TRBD2. V trimming: 1 base; J trimming: 1 base; junction bases outside the gene matches: 1. The CDR3 spans 15 residues. From germline, CDR1 is MGHRA and CDR2 YSYEKL. The CDR3, as DNA: TGCGCCAGCAGCCAAGTGACTAGCGGCACAGATACGCAGTATTTT. Translation: CASSQVTSGTDTQYF.

This rearrangement joins TRBV14 to TRBJ2-7; maybe TRBD2 (6 bases). This CDR3 has 12 residues. In germline, CDR1 is SGHDN, CDR2 FVKESK. Trimming cost V 4 bases and J 9 bases, with 13 bases left between them. This chain's CDR3 is CASSLQGGMQYF. The CDR3 bases are TGTGCCAGCAGCCTCCAGGGAGGTATGCAGTACTTC.

The chain is built from TRBV4-3 and TRBJ1-5, with D unresolved. V shed 4 bases and J shed 0 bases, with 10 bases lying between them. CDR3 size: 15 residues. Germline CDR1 LGHNA, CDR2 YSLEER. The CDR3 here is CASSPSAYSNQPQHF. In DNA, the CDR3 is TGCGCCAGCAGCCCTAGTGCTTATAGCAATCAGCCCCAGCATTTT.

This clone was seen just once. The rearrangement links TRBV6-1 to TRBJ2-5; TRBD1 aligns across 7 bases. The V gene end was trimmed by 3 bases and the J gene end by 3 bases; junction bases not matched to a gene: 1. This CDR3 spans 13 amino acids. The V gene's germline CDR1 is MNHNS and CDR2 SASEGT. This CDR3 is CASSDTGEETQYF. CDR3 nucleotide sequence: TGTGCCAGCAGTGATACAGGGGAAGAGACCCAGTACTTC.

V usage is TRBV7-9 and J usage is TRBJ2-7; 9 nucleotides align to TRBD1. The CDR3 has 14 amino acids. The germline gives CDR1 SEHNR, CDR2 FQNEAQ (reference sequence). Trimming at V came to 6 bases and at J to 5 bases, leaving 8 bases not matched to a gene. CDR3 in amino acids: CASRPGTGFHEQYF. CDR3 in DNA: TGTGCCAGCAGACCCGGGACAGGGTTCCACGAGCAGTACTTC.

This clone has a handful of counts. CDR3 in DNA: TGTGCCAGCAGCCAAAGACTAGCGGGGGACCCATACAATGAGCAGTTCTTC. The encoded protein is CASSQRLAGDPYNEQFF. The rearrangement uses TRBV4-2 and TRBJ2-1; TRBD2 matches 12 bases. The CDR3 extends over 17 amino acids. Germline assignment: CDR1 LGHNA and CDR2 YNFKEQ. The V and J ends lost 2 bases and 4 bases, in that order; junction bases with no gene match: 6.

The chain combines TRBV7-6 with TRBJ2-3; TRBD2 matches 8 bases. The V and J ends lost 5 bases and 4 bases, in that order; junction bases with no gene match: 5. This CDR3 is built from 14 residues. Germline V gives CDR1 SGHVS, CDR2 FNYEAQ. In nucleotides, the CDR3 is TGTGCCAGCAGCCTTGCGGGAGGCTCAGATACGCAGTATTTT. It encodes CASSLAGGSDTQYF.

V is TRBV27 and J is TRBJ2-1; 7 bases align to TRBD1. This CDR3 is built from 14 residues. Germline V gene data show CDR1 as MNHEY and CDR2 as SMNVEV (reference sequence). V gave up 3 bases and J gave up 6 bases; unmatched junction bases: 5. The CDR3 sequence: CASSLTGPVNEQFF. CDR3 DNA sequence: TGTGCCAGCAGTTTGACAGGGCCCGTCAATGAGCAGTTCTTC.

The CDR3 protein is CASSSDGYSNQPQHF. CDR3 coding DNA: TGTGCCAGTAGTTCGGACGGCTATAGCAATCAGCCCCAGCATTTT. The rearrangement uses TRBV19 and TRBJ1-5; D is unclear. V lost 5 bases and J lost 0, with 11 bases in between. Germline CDR1 is LNHDA and CDR2 is SQIVND (reference sequence). This CDR3 contains 15 residues.

The sample holds one count of this clone. The chain has TRBV6-5 and TRBJ2-3; D is uncertain. Trimming took 0 bases from V and 6 from J, leaving 7 bases between them. The germline V gene encodes CDR1 MNHEY and CDR2 SVGAGI. CDR3 length equals 13 residues. This CDR3 reads CASSYSASDTQYF. The CDR3 DNA reads TGTGCCAGCAGTTACTCGGCATCGGATACGCAGTATTTT.

This chain connects TRBV2 to TRBJ2-7; D is unclear. This CDR3 is built from 13 residues. Trimming pared 7 bases from V and 0 bases from J, leaving 10 bases between. Germline V gene lookup returns CDR1 SNHLY and CDR2 FYNNEI. CDR3 protein: CASTQDNSYEQYF. CDR3 sequence (DNA): TGTGCCAGCACCCAAGACAACTCCTACGAGCAGTACTTC.

This clone was counted a single time. The rearrangement links TRBV13 to TRBJ2-4, with unresolved D. The CDR3 has 16 residues. The V gene lost 4 bases and the J gene lost 4 bases, with 17 bases spanning the gap. Germline V gives CDR1 PRHDT, CDR2 FYEKMQ (reference sequence). For the CDR3, the DNA is TGTGCCAGCAGCTCCCCCGAGGCGGACGGTAAAAACATTCAGTACTTC. Protein product: CASSSPEADGKNIQYF.

This chain uses TRBV6-5 with TRBJ1-2; the match to TRBD1 covers 8 bases. With 2 bases clipped from V and 5 bases from J, the junction kept 4 bases outside the gene matches. Per germline, CDR1 MNHEY and CDR2 SVGAGI. The CDR3 consists of 14 residues. This CDR3 is CASSYTGTGYGYTF. CDR3 bases: TGTGCCAGCAGTTACACCGGGACAGGTTATGGCTACACCTTC.

The gene calls are TRBV5-6 and TRBJ2-1, with 7 positions matching TRBD1. In germline, CDR1 is SGHDT, CDR2 YYEEEE. This CDR3 comprises 16 residues. After removal of 4 bases from V and 12 bases from J, the junction contained 19 bases not matched to a gene. CDR3 in DNA: TGTGCCAGCAGCACCAGGGGGTGGGACAGACCTTTCTGGCAGTTCTTC. Amino acids: CASSTRGWDRPFWQFF.

The chain carries TRBV28 and TRBJ2-1; 8 nucleotides match TRBD2. The CDR3 length is 16 residues. V lost 5 bases and J lost 7; bases outside the gene matches: 13. Germline CDR1 reads MDHEN; CDR2 reads SYDVKM. DNA for the CDR3: TGTGCCAGCAGTCTCCCCGGGGGGGGTGTGTTTAATGAGCAGTTCTTC. Translating it yields CASSLPGGGVFNEQFF.

The genes are TRBV27 and TRBJ2-7; TRBD1 agrees at 7 bases. This CDR3 contains 16 residues. Trimming removed 6 bases from V and 0 bases from J; junction bases left unmatched: 11. CDR1 and CDR2 from the germline V gene are MNHEY and SMNVEV (reference sequence). CDR3 amino acids: CASSLTGPAGSYEQYF. The DNA for the CDR3 is TGTGCCAGCAGCCTGACAGGGCCGGCGGGCTCCTACGAGCAGTACTTC.

This chain links TRBV4-3 with TRBJ2-7; 7 bases fit TRBD2. Trimming removed 0 bases from V and 3 bases from J; junction bases left unmatched: 8. CDR3 size: 16 residues. Germline V gene data show CDR1 as LGHNA and CDR2 as YSLEER. DNA for the CDR3: TGCGCCAGCAGCCAAGAACGAGGGGACTATATCTACGAGCAGTACTTC. Protein: CASSQERGDYIYEQYF.

This clone was picked up a small number of times. CDR3: CASSPTGSYEQYF. The CDR3, as DNA: TGTGCCAGCAGCCCGACAGGGAGCTACGAGCAGTACTTC. This sequence joins TRBV7-9 and TRBJ2-7; 7 positions match TRBD1. The germline gives CDR1 SEHNR, CDR2 FQNEAQ (reference sequence). There are 13 residues in the CDR3. With 5 bases clipped from V and 3 bases from J, the junction kept 4 bases outside the gene matches.

The chain recombines TRBV14 with TRBJ2-7, with TRBD1 identical over 9 bases. In germline, CDR1 is SGHDN, CDR2 FVKESK. The trim removed 4 bases at V and 4 bases at J, leaving 11 bases unmatched. The CDR3 spans 16 residues. The chain's CDR3 is CASSLPGTGLMYEQYF. The CDR3 DNA is TGTGCCAGCAGCCTTCCGGGGACAGGGCTAATGTACGAGCAGTACTTC. The full variable domain, in which reference TRBV14 and TRBJ2-7 provide the parts outside the CDR3, is EAGVTQFPSHSVIEKGQTVTLRCDPISGHDNLYWYRRVMGKEIKFLLHFVKESKQDESGMPNNRFLAERTGGTYSTLKVQPAELEDSGVYFCASSLPGTGLMYEQYFGPGTRLTVT.